This entry lists 8 T cell receptor beta chains sequenced from one sample in a study of blood T cells in healthy people across ages. Using a J-beta primer mix together with a sample-barcoded 5' primer, a second PCR was run for about 6 to 11 cycles. TCRdb itself ran the 5' RACE reads through MiXCR, one entry per CDR3 protein. The table shows about 780,000 distinct CDR3 sequences, with roughly 26% occurring only once. The sample was also reused in another study, on T cells of mothers and their children.

Material for sequencing was blood. These receptor sequences come from a boy aged 5-17 years in good health.

The rearrangement joins TRBV7-2 to TRBJ2-3, with 10 bases that match TRBD2. Germline values: CDR1 SGHTA, CDR2 FQGNSA. The CDR3 covers 15 residues. V shed 5 bases, J shed 4 bases, and the junction held 6 bases outside the gene matches. CDR3 DNA sequence: TGTGCCAGCAGCCCCGGGACTAGCGATGCAGATACGCAGTATTTT. Its translation is CASSPGTSDADTQYF.

This clonotype appeared a few times. The chain links TRBV5-1 to TRBJ1-6, with D possibly matching TRBD1 (5 bases). Germline CDR1 is SGHRS and CDR2 is YFSETQ. CDR3 length: 15 amino acids. V lost 4 bases to trimming and J lost 5 bases, with 13 bases between them. The chain's CDR3 is CASSITGIHNSPLHF. CDR3 DNA: TGCGCCAGCAGCATAACAGGAATCCATAATTCACCCCTCCACTTT.

In this sample, this clonotype turned up a few times. The chain carries TRBV6-2 or TRBV6-3 and TRBJ2-5; D gene ambiguous. The ends were cut back, 6 bases at V and 9 bases at J, with 17 bases in the middle. The germline V gene has CDR1 MNHEY and CDR2 SVGEGT. This CDR3 contains 13 residues. CDR3 protein: CASRSLSPRAQYF. Here the CDR3 DNA reads TGTGCCAGCAGATCCCTCTCCCCCCGGGCCCAGTACTTC.

This clonotype has just one count. The rearrangement joins TRBV12-3 or TRBV12-4 to TRBJ1-5, with D possibly TRBD1 on 5 matching bases. The CDR3 contains 14 residues. With 7 bases removed from V and 1 base from J, the gap between germline ends came to 11 bases. CDR3: CASIGTESNQPQHF. The CDR3 region has the DNA TGTGCCAGCATCGGGACGGAGAGCAATCAGCCCCAGCATTTT.

This clonotype turned up a few times. The genes are TRBV19 and TRBJ2-1; 10 nucleotides line up with TRBD2. The ends lost 5 bases at V and 0 bases at J; junction bases unmatched: 13. This CDR3 comprises 19 residues. Germline CDR1 and CDR2: LNHDA and SQIVND (reference sequence). The CDR3 loop is CASSARTSGPWSSYNEQFF. Written as DNA, the CDR3 is TGTGCCAGTAGTGCAAGGACTAGCGGACCTTGGAGCTCCTACAATGAGCAGTTCTTC.

The chain employs TRBV28 and TRBJ1-5; no firm D call. Trimming took off 6 bases at V and 2 bases at J, with 20 bases between the two ends. Germline V gives CDR1 MDHEN, CDR2 SYDVKM. The CDR3 consists of 17 residues. CDR3 nucleotide sequence: TGTGCCAGCAGCCCTCCTCGTGGGGAGAGCCGCAATCAGCCCCAGCATTTT. This codes for CASSPPRGESRNQPQHF.

The chain combines TRBV20-1 with TRBJ2-1; perhaps D is TRBD1 or TRBD2 (7 bases each). Germline V lookup: CDR1 DFQATT, CDR2 SNEGSKA (reference sequence). Trimming cost V 5 bases and J 5 bases, with 16 bases left between them. The CDR3 has 14 amino acids. The CDR3 DNA follows: TGCAGTGCTCGCCCAAGCGGGACAGACAATGAGCAGTTCTTC. Amino acids: CSARPSGTDNEQFF.

This chain connects TRBV7-6 to TRBJ1-3, with TRBD1 as a possible D gene (5 bases). CDR1 and CDR2 (germline): SGHVS, FNYEAQ. Trimming took 8 bases from V and 2 from J, leaving 10 bases between them. This CDR3 comprises 13 residues. The CDR3 bases are TGTGCCAGCGGGGGAGGACCTGGAAACACCATATATTTT. Translated, it gives CASGGGPGNTIYF.